These 10 T cell receptor beta chains originate from one sample sequenced in a study of T cell repertoires in cytomegalovirus infection. What these receptors recognize is not known. One entry per CDR3 protein, called by TCRdb with MiXCR from the reads. The top ten clones hold approximately 60% of a sample with 200,000 to 250,000 distinct CDR3 sequences, 35% to 40% of them seen once. Sequencing was performed on CD8+ T cells from cultured PBMCs, taken from culture after CMV antigen stimulation. Every receptor here comes from a human donor in good health (CMV status not recorded). Some clones in this sample may be carry-over from other donors' samples.

V and J are TRBV4-2 and TRBJ2-2; tentatively, D is TRBD1 (6 bases). The CDR3 consists of 19 residues. CDR1 and CDR2 (germline): LGHNA, YNFKEQ. V lost 4 bases and J 1 base, leaving 22 bases between the germline ends. The CDR3 loop reads CASSPDQDSYTRNTGELFF. The CDR3 coding sequence is TGTGCCAGCAGCCCAGATCAGGACAGCTATACAAGGAACACCGGGGAGCTGTTTTTT.

This chain uses TRBV6-5 with TRBJ1-5, with a tentative D call TRBD1 (6 bases). Trimming pared 4 bases from V and 3 bases from J, leaving 10 bases between. CDR1 MNHEY and CDR2 SVGAGI come from the germline V gene. The CDR3 spans 14 residues. CDR3 region: CASSLDRANQPQHF. The CDR3 nucleotides are TGTGCCAGCAGTTTGGACAGAGCCAATCAGCCCCAGCATTTT.

This chain joins TRBV28 and TRBJ2-7; D is perhaps TRBD1 or TRBD2 (5 bases each). Germline-derived CDR1 and CDR2 are MDHEN and SYDVKM. This CDR3 region has 14 residues. Trimming stripped 5 bases from V and 2 bases from J, with 13 bases between. The CDR3 nucleotides are TGTGCCAGCAGTCCCATGGGGGTTCCCTACGAGCAGTACTTC. Its protein product is CASSPMGVPYEQYF.

The genes are TRBV13 and TRBJ1-2; 8 bases match TRBD1. Germline-derived CDR1 and CDR2 are PRHDT and FYEKMQ (reference sequence). V gave up 6 bases and J gave up 8 bases; unmatched junction bases: 17. The CDR3 totals 16 residues. CDR3 loop: CASREVRTQGDGGYTF. The CDR3 DNA follows: TGTGCCAGCAGGGAAGTCCGGACACAGGGGGATGGGGGCTACACCTTC.

About this clonotype: Sequence at one end of the junction differs from germline and may be a read error. V usage is TRBV7-8 and J usage is TRBJ2-1; TRBD2 matches at 14 bases. Germline CDR1 SGHVS, CDR2 FQNEAQ. The CDR3 runs to 21 residues. The CDR3 bases are TGTGCCAGCAGCTTAGGAGTCGCGGGACTAGCGGGAGATAGCTCCTACAATGAGAAGTTCTTC. The encoded protein is CASSLGVAGLAGDSSYNEKFF.

The chain is built from TRBV27 and TRBJ2-6; weak D call: TRBD1 (5 bases). The CDR3 runs to 16 residues. From germline, CDR1 is MNHEY and CDR2 SMNVEV (reference sequence). V was cut by 4 bases and J by 0 bases, with 10 bases left in between. The CDR3 nucleotides read TGTGCCAGCAGTTCTACGACAGTCTCTGGGGCCAACGTCCTGACTTTC. As protein: CASSSTTVSGANVLTF.

The V call is TRBV9, the J call TRBJ2-1; D gene uncertain. Trimming cost V 2 bases and J 10 bases, with 10 bases left between them. The CDR3 runs to 12 residues. CDR1 is SGDLS, CDR2 YYNGEE, per germline. DNA of the CDR3: TGTGCCAGCAGCGTTTTAGGGTCCGAGCAGTTCTTC. Amino acid sequence: CASSVLGSEQFF.

The rearrangement uses TRBV29-1 and TRBJ1-2; D unresolved. Germline CDR1 and CDR2: SQVTM and ANQGSEA. The V gene lost 4 bases and the J gene lost 2 bases, with 17 bases spanning the gap. The CDR3 has 15 amino acids. This CDR3 is CSVVKNPGANYGYTF. Written as DNA, the CDR3 is TGCAGCGTTGTGAAAAATCCAGGTGCGAACTATGGCTACACCTTC.

J is TRBJ2-1 and V is TRBV28; D gene unclear. The CDR3 runs 17 residues. The V gene lost 4 bases and the J gene lost 0 bases, with 16 bases spanning the gap. In germline, CDR1 is MDHEN, CDR2 SYDVKM. CDR3 nucleotide sequence: TGTGCCAGCAGTTCCTCCCGACTGCAATCCTCCTACAATGAGCAGTTCTTC. Translation: CASSSSRLQSSYNEQFF.

This clonotype has a count of ten or more. This sequence joins TRBV10-3 and TRBJ1-5; D unresolved. CDR1 ENHRY and CDR2 SYGVKD come from the germline V gene. This CDR3 has 18 residues. The V gene lost 7 bases and the J gene lost 5 bases, with 27 bases spanning the gap. CDR3: CAINPGDTTVCSDQPQHF. The CDR3 coding sequence is TGTGCCATCAATCCTGGCGACACCACGGTTTGTAGTGATCAGCCCCAGCATTTT.